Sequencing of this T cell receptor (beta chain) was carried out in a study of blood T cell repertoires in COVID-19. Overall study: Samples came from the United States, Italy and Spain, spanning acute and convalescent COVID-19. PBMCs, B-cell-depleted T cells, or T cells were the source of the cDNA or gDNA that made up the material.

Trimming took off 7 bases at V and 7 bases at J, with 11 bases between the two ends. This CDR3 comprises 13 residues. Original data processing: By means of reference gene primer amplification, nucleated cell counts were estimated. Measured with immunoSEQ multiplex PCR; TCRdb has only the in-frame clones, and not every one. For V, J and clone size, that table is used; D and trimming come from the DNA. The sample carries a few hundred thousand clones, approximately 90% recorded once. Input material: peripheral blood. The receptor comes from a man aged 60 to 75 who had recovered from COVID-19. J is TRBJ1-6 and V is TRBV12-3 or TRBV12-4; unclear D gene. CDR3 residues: CASTLRENSPLHF. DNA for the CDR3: TGTGCCAGCACCCTGCGGGAAAATTCACCCCTCCACTTT.